A single sample gave rise to the 6 T cell receptor beta chains below, sequenced in a study of shared clonotypes between healthy human individuals. Profiled with immunoSEQ multiplex PCR; TCRdb holds only in-frame clones, not every one. The repertoire holds about 2.3 million clones, 85% to 95% seen once, with 0.39% in the top ten. Sample: naive CD4+ T cells from PBMCs. Subset meaning: CD45RA+ positively selected. The source is a man younger than 30 in good health. Some clones in this sample may be carry-over from other donors' samples.

The rearrangement links TRBV7-9 to TRBJ2-5; TRBD2 aligns across 11 bases. CDR3 size: 17 residues. Losses at the gene ends were 5 bases for V and 4 bases for J; bases not matched to a gene: 12. Germline CDR1 reads SEHNR; CDR2 reads FQNEAQ (reference sequence). The CDR3 bases are TGTGCCAGCAGCATTAGCGGGAGGGCTGTCGAGGGAGAGACCCAGTACTTC. Translated, it gives CASSISGRAVEGETQYF.

This chain links TRBV4-1 with TRBJ2-1; D might be TRBD2 (6 bases). V lost 1 base and J 6 bases, leaving 19 bases between the germline ends. Germline lookup yields CDR1 MGHRA and CDR2 YSYEKL. This CDR3 is 17 amino acids long. The CDR3 coding sequence is TGCGCCAGCAGCCAAGGAAAGGAGGGACCAAGAGCCAATGAGCAGTTCTTC. Translation gives CASSQGKEGPRANEQFF.

This rearrangement joins TRBV5-1 to TRBJ2-3; D is possibly TRBD1 (5 bases). Germline CDR1 reads SGHRS; CDR2 reads YFSETQ. The CDR3 is 16 residues long. The V end lost 0 bases, the J end lost 1 base, and 12 bases lay between the germline ends. The CDR3 protein is CASSLDPGLGTDTQYF. CDR3 sequence (DNA): TGCGCCAGCAGCTTGGACCCAGGGCTGGGCACAGATACGCAGTATTTT. Using reference TRBV5-1 and TRBJ2-3 for the parts outside the CDR3, the full variable domain is KAGVTQTPRYLIKTRGQQVTLSCSPISGHRSVSWYQQTPGQGLQFLFEYFSETQRNKGNFPGRFSGRQFSNSRSEMNVSTLELGDSALYLCASSLDPGLGTDTQYFGPGTRLTVL.

This CDR3 reads CASSPTRALTDTQYF. CDR3 DNA sequence: TGTGCCAGCAGCCCTACCCGGGCCCTCACAGATACGCAGTATTTT. The chain employs TRBV14 and TRBJ2-3; D gene unclear. Germline CDR1 SGHDN, CDR2 FVKESK. This CDR3 has 15 amino acids. Trimming shortened V by 4 bases and J by 2 bases, and 13 bases separated the two germline ends.

This chain joins TRBV23-1 and TRBJ2-7, with D possibly matching TRBD2 (6 bases). TRBV23-1 is identified as an open reading frame with a role that is uncertain. CDR3 size: 10 residues. Trimming stripped 10 bases from V and 6 bases from J, with 10 bases between. CDR3 DNA: TGCGCCATCGGGCGGGGCGAGCAGTACTTC. Its protein is CAIGRGEQYF.

This chain links TRBV6-5 with TRBJ1-5; D gene ambiguous. This CDR3 spans 14 amino acids. CDR1 and CDR2 from the germline V gene are MNHEY and SVGAGI. Trimming left V 6 bases short and J 5 bases short, with 14 bases between. The CDR3: CASSRLKADQPQHF. The CDR3 DNA is TGTGCCAGCAGCCGATTGAAAGCCGATCAGCCCCAGCATTTT.